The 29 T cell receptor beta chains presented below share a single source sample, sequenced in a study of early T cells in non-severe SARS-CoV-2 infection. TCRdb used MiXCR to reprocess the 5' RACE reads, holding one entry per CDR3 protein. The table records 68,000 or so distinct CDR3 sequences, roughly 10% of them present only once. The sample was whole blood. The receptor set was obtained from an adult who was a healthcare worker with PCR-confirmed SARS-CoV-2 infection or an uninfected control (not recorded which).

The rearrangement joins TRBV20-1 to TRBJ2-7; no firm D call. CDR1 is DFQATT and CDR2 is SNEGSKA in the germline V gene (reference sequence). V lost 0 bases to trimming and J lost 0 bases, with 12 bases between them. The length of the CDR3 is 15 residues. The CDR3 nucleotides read TGCAGTGCTAGAGATAGGATAGGCGCCTCCTACGAGCAGTACTTC. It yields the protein CSARDRIGASYEQYF.

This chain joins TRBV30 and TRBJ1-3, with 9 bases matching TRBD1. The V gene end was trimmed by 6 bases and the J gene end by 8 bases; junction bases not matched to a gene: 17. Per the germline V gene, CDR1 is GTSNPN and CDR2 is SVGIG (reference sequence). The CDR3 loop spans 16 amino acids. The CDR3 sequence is CACRPFTGGATDTIYF. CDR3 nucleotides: TGTGCCTGCAGGCCCTTCACAGGGGGCGCGACGGACACCATATATTTT.

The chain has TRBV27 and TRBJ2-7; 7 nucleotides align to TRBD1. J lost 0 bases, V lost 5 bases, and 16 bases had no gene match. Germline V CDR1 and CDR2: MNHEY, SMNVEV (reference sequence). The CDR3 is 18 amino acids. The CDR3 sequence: CASSPSPLGQAISYEQYF. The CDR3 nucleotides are TGTGCCAGCAGTCCAAGCCCCCTCGGACAGGCGATCTCCTACGAGCAGTACTTC.

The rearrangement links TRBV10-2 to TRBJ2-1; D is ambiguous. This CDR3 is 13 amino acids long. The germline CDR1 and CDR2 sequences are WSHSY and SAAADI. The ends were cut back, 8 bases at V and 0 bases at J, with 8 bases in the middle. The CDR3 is CASGPSSYNEQFF. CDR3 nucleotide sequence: TGCGCCAGCGGACCTAGCTCCTACAATGAGCAGTTCTTC.

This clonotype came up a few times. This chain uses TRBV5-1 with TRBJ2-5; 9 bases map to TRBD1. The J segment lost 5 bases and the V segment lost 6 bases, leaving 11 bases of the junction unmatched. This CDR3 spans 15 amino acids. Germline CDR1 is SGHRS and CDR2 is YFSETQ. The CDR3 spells CASTPPDRGGETQYF. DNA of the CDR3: TGCGCCAGCACCCCGCCCGACAGGGGGGGGGAGACCCAGTACTTC.

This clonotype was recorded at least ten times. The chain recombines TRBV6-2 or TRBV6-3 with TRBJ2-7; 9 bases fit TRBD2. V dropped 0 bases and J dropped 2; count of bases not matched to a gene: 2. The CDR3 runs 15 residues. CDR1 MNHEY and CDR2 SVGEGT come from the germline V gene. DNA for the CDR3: TGTGCCAGCAGTTACTCGAGACTAGCGGCCTACGAGCAGTACTTC. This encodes CASSYSRLAAYEQYF.

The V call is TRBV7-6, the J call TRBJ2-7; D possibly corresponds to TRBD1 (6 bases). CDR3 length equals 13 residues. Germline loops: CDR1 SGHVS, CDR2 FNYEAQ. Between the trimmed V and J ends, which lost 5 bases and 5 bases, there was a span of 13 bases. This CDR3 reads CASSLTGSHEQYF. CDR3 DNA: TGTGCCAGCAGCCTTACAGGGAGCCACGAGCAGTACTTC.

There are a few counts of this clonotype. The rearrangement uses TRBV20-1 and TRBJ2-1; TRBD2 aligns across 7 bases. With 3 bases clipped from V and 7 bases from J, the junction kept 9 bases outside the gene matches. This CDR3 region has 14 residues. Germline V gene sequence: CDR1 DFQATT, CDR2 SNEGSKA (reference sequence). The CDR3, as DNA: TGCAGTGCTAGGGATGGGGAGGGGAGAAATGAGCAGTTCTTC. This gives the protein CSARDGEGRNEQFF.

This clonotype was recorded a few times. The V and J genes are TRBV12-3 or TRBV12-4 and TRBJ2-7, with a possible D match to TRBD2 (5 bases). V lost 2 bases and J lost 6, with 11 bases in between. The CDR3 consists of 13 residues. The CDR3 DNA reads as TGTGCCAGCAGTTTAATCGGGAACGGCGAGCAGTACTTC. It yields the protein CASSLIGNGEQYF.

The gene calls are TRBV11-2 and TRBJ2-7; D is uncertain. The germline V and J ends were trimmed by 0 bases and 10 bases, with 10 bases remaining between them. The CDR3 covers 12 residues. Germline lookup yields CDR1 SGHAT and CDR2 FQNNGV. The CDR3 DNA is TGTGCCAGCAGCTTAGAATTAGGATTTCAGTACTTC. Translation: CASSLELGFQYF. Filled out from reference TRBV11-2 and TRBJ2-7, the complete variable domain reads EAGVAQSPRYKIIEKRQSVAFWCNPISGHATLYWYQQILGQGPKLLIQFQNNGVVDDSQLPKDRFSAERLKGVDSTLKIQPAKLEDSAVYLCASSLELGFQYFGPGTRLTVT.

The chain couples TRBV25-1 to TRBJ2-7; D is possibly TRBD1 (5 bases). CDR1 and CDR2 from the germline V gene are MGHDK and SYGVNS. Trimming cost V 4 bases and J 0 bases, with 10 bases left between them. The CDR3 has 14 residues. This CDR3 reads CASSGPRDSYEQYF. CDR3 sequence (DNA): TGTGCCAGCAGTGGGCCCAGGGACTCCTACGAGCAGTACTTC.

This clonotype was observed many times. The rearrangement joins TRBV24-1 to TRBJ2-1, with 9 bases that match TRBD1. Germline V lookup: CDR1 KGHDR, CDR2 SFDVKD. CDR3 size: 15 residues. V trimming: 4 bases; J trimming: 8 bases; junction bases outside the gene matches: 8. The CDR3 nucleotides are TGTGCCACCAGTGACGCGGGACAGGGTCTGGATGAGCAGTTCTTC. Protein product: CATSDAGQGLDEQFF.

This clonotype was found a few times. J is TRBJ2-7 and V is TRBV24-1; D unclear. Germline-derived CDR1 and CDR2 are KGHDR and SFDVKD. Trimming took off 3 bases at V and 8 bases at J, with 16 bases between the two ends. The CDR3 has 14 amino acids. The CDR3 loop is CATSDPMTTSKQYF. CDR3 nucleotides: TGTGCCACCAGTGATCCGATGACGACCAGTAAGCAGTACTTC.

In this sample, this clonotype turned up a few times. The CDR3 region has the DNA TGTGCCAGCAGCTCTGGCGGGAACAATGAGCAGTTCTTC. This encodes CASSSGGNNEQFF. The chain employs TRBV7-9 and TRBJ2-1, with D possibly matching TRBD2 (6 bases). V shed 4 bases and J shed 5 bases, with 9 bases lying between them. CDR1 is SEHNR and CDR2 is FQNEAQ in the germline V gene (reference sequence). The length of the CDR3 is 13 residues.

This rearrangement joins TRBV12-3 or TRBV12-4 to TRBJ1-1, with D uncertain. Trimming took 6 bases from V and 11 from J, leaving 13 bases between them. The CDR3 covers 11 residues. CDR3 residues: CASRSGRGAFF. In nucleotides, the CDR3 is TGTGCCAGCAGATCGGGTCGAGGGGCTTTCTTT.

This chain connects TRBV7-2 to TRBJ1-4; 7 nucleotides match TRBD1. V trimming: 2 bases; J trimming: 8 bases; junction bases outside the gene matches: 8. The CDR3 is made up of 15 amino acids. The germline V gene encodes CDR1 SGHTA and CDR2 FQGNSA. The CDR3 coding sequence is TGTGCCAGCAGCTTATCCCCGGGACAGCAGGAAAAACTGTTTTTT. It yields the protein CASSLSPGQQEKLFF.

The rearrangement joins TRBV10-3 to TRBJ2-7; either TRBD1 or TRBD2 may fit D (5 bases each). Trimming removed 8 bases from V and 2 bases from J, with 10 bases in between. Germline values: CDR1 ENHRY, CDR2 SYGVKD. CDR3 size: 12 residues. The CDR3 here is CAIWDEAYEQYF. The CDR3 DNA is TGTGCCATCTGGGACGAAGCCTACGAGCAGTACTTC.

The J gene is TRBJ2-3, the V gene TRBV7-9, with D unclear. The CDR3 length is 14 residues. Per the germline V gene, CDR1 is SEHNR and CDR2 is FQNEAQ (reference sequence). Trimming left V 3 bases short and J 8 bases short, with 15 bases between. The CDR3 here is CASSFGVAFFTQYF. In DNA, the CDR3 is TGTGCCAGCAGCTTTGGGGTAGCCTTTTTTACGCAGTATTTT.

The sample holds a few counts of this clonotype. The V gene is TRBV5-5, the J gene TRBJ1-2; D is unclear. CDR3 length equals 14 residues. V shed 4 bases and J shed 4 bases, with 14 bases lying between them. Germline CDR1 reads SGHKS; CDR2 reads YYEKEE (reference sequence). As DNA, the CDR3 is TGTGCCAGCAGCCCGAATGCAGGACTCTATGGCTACACCTTC. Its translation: CASSPNAGLYGYTF. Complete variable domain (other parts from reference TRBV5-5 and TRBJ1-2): DAGVTQSPTHLIKTRGQQVTLRCSPISGHKSVSWYQQVLGQGPQFIFQYYEKEERGRGNFPDRFSARQFPNYSSELNVNALLLGDSALYLCASSPNAGLYGYTFGSGTRLTVV.

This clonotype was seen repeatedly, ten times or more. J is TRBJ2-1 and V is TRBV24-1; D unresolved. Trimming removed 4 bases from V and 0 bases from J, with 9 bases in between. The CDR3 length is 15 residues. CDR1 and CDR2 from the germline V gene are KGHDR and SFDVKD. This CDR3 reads CATSEGPFSYNEQFF. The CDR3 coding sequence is TGTGCCACCAGTGAAGGACCGTTCTCCTACAATGAGCAGTTCTTC.

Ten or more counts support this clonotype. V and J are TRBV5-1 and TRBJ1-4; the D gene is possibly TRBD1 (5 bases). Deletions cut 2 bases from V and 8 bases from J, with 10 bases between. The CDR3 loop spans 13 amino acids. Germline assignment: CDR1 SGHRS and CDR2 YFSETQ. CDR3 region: CASSFRGREKLFF. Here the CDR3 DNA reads TGCGCCAGCAGCTTTAGGGGCAGGGAAAAACTGTTTTTT.

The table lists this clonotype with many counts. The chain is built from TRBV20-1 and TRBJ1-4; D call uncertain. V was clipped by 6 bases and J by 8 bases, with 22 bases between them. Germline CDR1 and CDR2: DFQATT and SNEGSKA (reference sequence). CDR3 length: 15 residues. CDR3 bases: TGCAGTGCCCACCTTAGGACGGTTTGGGTCGAAAAACTGTTTTTT. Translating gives CSAHLRTVWVEKLFF.

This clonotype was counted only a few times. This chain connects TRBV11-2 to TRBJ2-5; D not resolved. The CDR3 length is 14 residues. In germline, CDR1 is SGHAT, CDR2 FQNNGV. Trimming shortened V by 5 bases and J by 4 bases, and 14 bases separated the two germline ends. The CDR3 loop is CASSEKGLGETQYF. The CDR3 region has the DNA TGTGCCAGCAGCGAAAAGGGTCTTGGAGAGACCCAGTACTTC. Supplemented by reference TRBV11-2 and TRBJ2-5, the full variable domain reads EAGVAQSPRYKIIEKRQSVAFWCNPISGHATLYWYQQILGQGPKLLIQFQNNGVVDDSQLPKDRFSAERLKGVDSTLKIQPAKLEDSAVYLCASSEKGLGETQYFGPGTRLLVL.

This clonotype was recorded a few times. Here the CDR3 reads CASIQGFAEAFF. DNA for the CDR3: TGTGCCAGCATTCAGGGGTTCGCTGAAGCTTTCTTT. The chain combines TRBV6-6 with TRBJ1-1; maybe TRBD1 (6 bases). The CDR3 loop spans 12 amino acids. CDR1 and CDR2 (germline): MNHNY, SVGAGI (reference sequence). Trimming took 7 bases from V and 6 from J, leaving 12 bases between them.

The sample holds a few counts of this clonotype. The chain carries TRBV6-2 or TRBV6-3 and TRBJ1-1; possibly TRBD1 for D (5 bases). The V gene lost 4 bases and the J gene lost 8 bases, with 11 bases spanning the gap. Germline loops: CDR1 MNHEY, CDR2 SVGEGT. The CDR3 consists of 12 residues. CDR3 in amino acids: CASSWMTDEAFF. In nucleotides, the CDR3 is TGTGCCAGCAGTTGGATGACAGACGAAGCTTTCTTT.

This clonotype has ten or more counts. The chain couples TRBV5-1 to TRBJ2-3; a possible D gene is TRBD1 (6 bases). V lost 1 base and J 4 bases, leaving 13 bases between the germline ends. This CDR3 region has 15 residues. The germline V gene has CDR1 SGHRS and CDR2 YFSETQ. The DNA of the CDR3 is TGCGCCAGCAGCTTGCAACAACAGGGTGCAGATACGCAGTATTTT. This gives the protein CASSLQQQGADTQYF.

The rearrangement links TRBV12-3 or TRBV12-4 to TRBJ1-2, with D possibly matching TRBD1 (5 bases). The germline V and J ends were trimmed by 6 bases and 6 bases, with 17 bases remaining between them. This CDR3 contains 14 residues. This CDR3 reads CASSLQGALNGYTF. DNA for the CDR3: TGTGCCAGCAGCTTGCAAGGGGCTCTAAATGGCTACACCTTC.

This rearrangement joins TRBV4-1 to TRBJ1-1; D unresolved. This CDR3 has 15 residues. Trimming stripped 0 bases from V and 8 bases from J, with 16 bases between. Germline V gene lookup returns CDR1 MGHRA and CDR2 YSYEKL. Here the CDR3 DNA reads TGCGCCAGCAGCCAAGATCCGGCCGCGCGACGGGAAGCTTTCTTT. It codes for CASSQDPAARREAFF.

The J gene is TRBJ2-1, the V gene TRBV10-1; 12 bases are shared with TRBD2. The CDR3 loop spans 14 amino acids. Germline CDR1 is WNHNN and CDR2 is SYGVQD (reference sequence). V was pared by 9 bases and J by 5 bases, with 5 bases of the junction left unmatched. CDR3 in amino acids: CARIRLAGDNEQFF. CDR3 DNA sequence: TGCGCCAGAATCCGACTAGCGGGAGACAATGAGCAGTTCTTC.